This record concerns one T cell receptor (beta chain) sequence. The data were taken from a study of blood T cell repertoires in COVID-19. About the study: The United States, Italy and Spain supplied acute and convalescent COVID-19 samples. T cells, B-cell-depleted T cells, or PBMCs provided the cDNA or gDNA that served as material.

In the original analysis: Counts of nucleated cells, estimated from reference gene primer amplification, were obtained. Here immunoSEQ multiplex PCR was the method, and the copy in TCRdb shows in-frame clones only, minus some. V and J calls and clone size are given by that table; D and trimming were obtained from the DNA. Among some 230,000 clones, around 83% were seen once, and the ten largest hold over 0.95%. V lost 0 bases and J lost 0, with 7 bases in between. The CDR3 has 15 amino acids. Looked up from germline, CDR1 is SGHNT and CDR2 is YYREEE (reference sequence). The TCR was taken from a man aged 35-49 years with acute or convalescent COVID-19. Sample: peripheral blood. The chain uses TRBV5-4 and TRBJ1-3; no clear D. CDR3 sequence (DNA): TGTGCCAGCAGCTTGGACCCCAGCTCTGGAAACACCATATATTTT. Protein sequence: CASSLDPSSGNTIYF.